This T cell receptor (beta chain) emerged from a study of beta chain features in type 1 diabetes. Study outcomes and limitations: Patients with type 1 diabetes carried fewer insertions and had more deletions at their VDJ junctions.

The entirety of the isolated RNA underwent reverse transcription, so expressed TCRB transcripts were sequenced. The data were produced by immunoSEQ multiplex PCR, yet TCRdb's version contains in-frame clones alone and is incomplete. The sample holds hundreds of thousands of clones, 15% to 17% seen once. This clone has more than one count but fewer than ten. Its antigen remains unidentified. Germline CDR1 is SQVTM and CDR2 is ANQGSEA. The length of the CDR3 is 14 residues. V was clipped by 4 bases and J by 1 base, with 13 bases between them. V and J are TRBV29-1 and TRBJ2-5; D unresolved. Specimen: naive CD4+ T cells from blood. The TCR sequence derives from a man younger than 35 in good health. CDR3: CSVGMAAIQETQYF. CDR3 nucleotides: TGCAGCGTTGGAATGGCGGCAATCCAAGAGACCCAGTACTTC.